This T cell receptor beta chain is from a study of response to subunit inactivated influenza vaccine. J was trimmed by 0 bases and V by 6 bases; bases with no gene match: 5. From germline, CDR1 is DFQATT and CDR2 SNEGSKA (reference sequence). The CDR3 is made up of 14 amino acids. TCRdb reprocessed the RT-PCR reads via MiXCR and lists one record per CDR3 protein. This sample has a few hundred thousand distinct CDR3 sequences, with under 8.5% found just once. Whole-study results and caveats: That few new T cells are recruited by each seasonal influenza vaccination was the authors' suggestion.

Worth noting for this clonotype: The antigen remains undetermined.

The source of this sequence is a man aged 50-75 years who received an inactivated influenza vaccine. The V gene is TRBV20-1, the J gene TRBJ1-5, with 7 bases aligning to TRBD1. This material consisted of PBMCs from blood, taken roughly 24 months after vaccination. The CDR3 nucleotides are TGCAGTGCCCAAACAGGGGCTAGCAATCAGCCCCAGCATTTT. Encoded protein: CSAQTGASNQPQHF.